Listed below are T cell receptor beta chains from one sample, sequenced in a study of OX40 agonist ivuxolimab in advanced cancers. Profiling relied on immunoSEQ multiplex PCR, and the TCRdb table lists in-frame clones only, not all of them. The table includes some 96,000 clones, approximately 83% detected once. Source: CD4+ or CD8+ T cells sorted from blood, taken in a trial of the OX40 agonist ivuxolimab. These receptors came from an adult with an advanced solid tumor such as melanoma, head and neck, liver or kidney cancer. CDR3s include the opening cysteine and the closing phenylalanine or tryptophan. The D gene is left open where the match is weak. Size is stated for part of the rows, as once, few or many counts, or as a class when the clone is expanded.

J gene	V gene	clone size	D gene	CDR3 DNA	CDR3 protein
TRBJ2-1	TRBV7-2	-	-	TGTGCCAGCAGCTCTTTACGACAGGACAATTGGTTCTTC	CASSSLRQDNWFF
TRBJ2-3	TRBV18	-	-	TGTGCCAGCTCACCTTGGGGGGGACACACAGATACGCAGTATTTT	CASSPWGGHTDTQYF
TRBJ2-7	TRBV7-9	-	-	TGTGCCAGCAGCTTAAGATGGAACACCTACGAGCAGTACTTC	CASSLRWNTYEQYF
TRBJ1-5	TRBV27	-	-	TGTGCCAGCACTCCCCGGTGGCCCCAGCATTTT	CASTPRWPQHF
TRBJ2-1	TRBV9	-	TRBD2	TGTGCCAGCAGTCATCTAGCGGGGGAAGGTGGTGAGCAGTTCTTC	CASSHLAGEGGEQFF
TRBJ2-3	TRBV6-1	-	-	TGTGCCAGCAGTGACTGGGGGGGCGTCACAGATACGCAGTATTTT	CASSDWGGVTDTQYF
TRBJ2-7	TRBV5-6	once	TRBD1	TGTGCCAGCAGCAGGGACAGATACGAGCAGTACTTC	CASSRDRYEQYF
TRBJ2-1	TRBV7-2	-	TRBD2	TGTGCCAGCAGCTCTAACCCGGGAGGGCGTGAGCAGTTCTTC	CASSSNPGGREQFF
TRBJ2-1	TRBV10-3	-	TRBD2	TGTGCCACCCAACTAGCGGGGGACTACAATGAGCAGTTCTTC	CATQLAGDYNEQFF
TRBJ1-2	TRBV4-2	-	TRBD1	TGTGCCAGCAGCCAGGGGACAGGGAATGGCTACACCTTC	CASSQGTGNGYTF
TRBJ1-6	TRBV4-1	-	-	TGCGCCAGCAGCCAAGTACCTTCTCCTAATTCACCCCTCCACTTT	CASSQVPSPNSPLHF
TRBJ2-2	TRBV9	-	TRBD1	TGTGCCAGCAGCGGGGGGACAGTAAACACCGGGGAGCTGTTTTTT	CASSGGTVNTGELFF
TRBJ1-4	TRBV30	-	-	TGTGCCTGGAATCGACCCGAGAATGAAAAACTGTTTTTT	CAWNRPENEKLFF
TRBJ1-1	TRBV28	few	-	TGTGCCAGCCTGACAGTGAACACTGAAGCTTTCTTT	CASLTVNTEAFF
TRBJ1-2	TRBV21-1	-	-	TGTGCCAGCAGCAAACAGGGACATAACTATGGCTACACCTTC	CASSKQGHNYGYTF
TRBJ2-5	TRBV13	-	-	TGTGCCAGCAGCTCCCTCAGGCGGGGGCTCGGGGGGGAGACCCAGTACTTC	CASSSLRRGLGGETQYF
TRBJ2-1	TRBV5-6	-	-	TGTGCCAGCAGCGTCGTTACGGCTCAGAATGAGCAGTTCTTC	CASSVVTAQNEQFF
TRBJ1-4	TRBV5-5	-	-	TGTGCCAGCAGCTCCGCGGCGGGGGCGACGGGAGAAAAACTGTTTTTT	CASSSAAGATGEKLFF
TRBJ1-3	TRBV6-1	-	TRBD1	TGTGCCAGCAGGGACAGGACCTCTGGAAACACCATATATTTT	CASRDRTSGNTIYF
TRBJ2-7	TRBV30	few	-	TGTGCCTGGAGTCCCCGACCGGGAGAGCAGTACTTC	CAWSPRPGEQYF
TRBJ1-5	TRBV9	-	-	TGTGCCAGCAGCCTCGCGGGGGATAGCAATCAGCCCCAGCATTTT	CASSLAGDSNQPQHF
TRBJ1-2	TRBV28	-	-	TGTGCCAGCAGTTTCCCGGAATATGGCTACACCTTC	CASSFPEYGYTF
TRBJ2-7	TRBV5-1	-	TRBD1	TGCGCCAGCAGCTTGGATCCGACAGGGGGAGGCTACGAGCAGTACTTC	CASSLDPTGGGYEQYF
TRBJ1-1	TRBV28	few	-	TGTGCCAGCAGTTTTCTAAAAGGAACTGAAGCTTTCTTT	CASSFLKGTEAFF
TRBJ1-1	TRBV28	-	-	TGTGCCAGCAGTCCCCTGGGAGGGAGGATCACTGAAGCTTTCTTT	CASSPLGGRITEAFF
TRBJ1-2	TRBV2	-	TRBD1	TGTGCCAGCAGTGGACAGGGGAGTGGCTATGGCTACACCTTC	CASSGQGSGYGYTF
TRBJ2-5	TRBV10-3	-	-	TGTGCCACCTCAATCAAGGAGACCCAGTACTTC	CATSIKETQYF
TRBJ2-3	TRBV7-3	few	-	TGTGCCAGCAGCGACCTAGTTGCAGATACGCAGTATTTT	CASSDLVADTQYF
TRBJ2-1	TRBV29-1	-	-	TGCAGCGTCCGAACTGCTGGTCCGGAGCAGTTCTTC	CSVRTAGPEQFF
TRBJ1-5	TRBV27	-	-	TGTGCCAGCAGTTTTCAGGGCAGCAATCAGCCCCAGCATTTT	CASSFQGSNQPQHF
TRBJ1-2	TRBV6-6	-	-	TGTGCCAGCACCGCCCGGGAGGGGAACTATGGCTACACCTTC	CASTAREGNYGYTF
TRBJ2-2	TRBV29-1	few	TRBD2	TGCAGCGTTGGGGGACTAGCGGACAGGCCGAACACCGGGGAGCTGTTTTTT	CSVGGLADRPNTGELFF
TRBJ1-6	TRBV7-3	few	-	TGTGCCAGCAGCTTGGACGCCGTGAGGTCACCCCTCCACTTT	CASSLDAVRSPLHF
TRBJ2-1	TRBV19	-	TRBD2	TGTGCCAGTAGTTCGAGGAGGCTAGCGGGAGCGTCCTACAATGAGCAGTTCTTC	CASSSRRLAGASYNEQFF
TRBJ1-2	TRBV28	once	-	TGTGCCAGCAGTTTATACAGGGCCTATGGCTACACCTTC	CASSLYRAYGYTF
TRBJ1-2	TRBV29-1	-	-	TGCAGCGTTGAAGATCCTCGGACCCATGGCTACACCTTC	CSVEDPRTHGYTF
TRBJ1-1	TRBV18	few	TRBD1	TGTGCCAGCTCACCACAGGGGGCAAGATCGGAAGCTTTCTTT	CASSPQGARSEAFF
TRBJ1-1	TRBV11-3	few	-	TGTGCCAGCAGCTCGGACGGGGCGGAAGCTTTCTTT	CASSSDGAEAFF
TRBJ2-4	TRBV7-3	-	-	TGTGCCAGCAGCTTAACGGTGTGGGAGAACGGCAAAAACATTCAGTACTTC	CASSLTVWENGKNIQYF
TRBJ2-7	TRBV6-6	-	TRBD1	TGTGCCAGCAGTCGACAGGGGGCTGTCGAGCAGTACTTC	CASSRQGAVEQYF
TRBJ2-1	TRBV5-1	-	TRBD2	TGCGCCAGCAGCTTGCCCCGGACTAGCGGGGCCAATGAGCAGTTCTTC	CASSLPRTSGANEQFF
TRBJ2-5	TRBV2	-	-	TGTGCCAGCACTGTAGGGGGAAAGACCCAGTACTTC	CASTVGGKTQYF
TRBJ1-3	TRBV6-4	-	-	TGTGCCAGCAGTGACTCGGGAGGGACGGACACCATATATTTT	CASSDSGGTDTIYF
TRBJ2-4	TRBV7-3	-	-	TGTGCCAGCAGCTTAGACAGTTCAGGAGGCATTCAGTACTTC	CASSLDSSGGIQYF
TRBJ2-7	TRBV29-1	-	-	TGCAGCGCTGAGTATGACTACGAGCAGTACTTC	CSAEYDYEQYF
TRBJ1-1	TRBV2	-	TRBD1	TGTGCCAGAGGGGACAGGTTGAACACTGAAGCTTTCTTT	CARGDRLNTEAFF
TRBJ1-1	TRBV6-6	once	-	TGTGCCAGCAGTTACTCGAACTCGAACACTGAAGCTTTCTTT	CASSYSNSNTEAFF
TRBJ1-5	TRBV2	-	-	TGTGCCAGCAGTGAAACCCGGGGTCAGCCCCAGCATTTT	CASSETRGQPQHF
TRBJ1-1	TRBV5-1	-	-	TGCGCCAGCAGCTTTCGGACGGGGAACACTGAAGCTTTCTTT	CASSFRTGNTEAFF
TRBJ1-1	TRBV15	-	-	TGTGCCACCAGCACGGAAAAGAGACAGAACACTGAAGCTTTCTTT	CATSTEKRQNTEAFF
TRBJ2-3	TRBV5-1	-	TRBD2	TGCGCCAGCAGCTTTAGCGGGGGGGCACAAGATACGCAGTATTTT	CASSFSGGAQDTQYF
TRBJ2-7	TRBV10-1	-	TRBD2	TGCGCCAGCGGGACTAGTGGGGGGGGAATGCCTTACGAGCAGTACTTC	CASGTSGGGMPYEQYF